This TCR beta chain originates from a study of identical twins. The study, taken as a whole, reports: Insertion counts were lower in abundant cord blood beta clonotypes, a trend that memory repertoires did not show.

A remark on this clonotype: No antigen is known for it.

It was template switching that added a universal primer site, and there were unique molecular identifiers on the cDNA. Each CDR3 protein gets one entry after TCRdb re-called the 5' RACE reads with MiXCR. The top ten clones hold about 0.27% of a sample with some 1,600,000 distinct CDR3 sequences, 25% to 35% of them seen once. Trimming removed 0 bases from V and 9 bases from J; junction bases left unmatched: 7. This CDR3 comprises 17 residues. In germline, CDR1 is MNHNY, CDR2 SVGAGI (reference sequence). The clonotype was recovered from a newborn girl in good health. The chain carries TRBV6-6 and TRBJ1-6, with 11 bases identical to TRBD1. Sample: cord blood. CDR3: CASSYSVDRGQGSPLHF. The CDR3 bases are TGTGCCAGCAGTTACTCGGTGGACAGGGGGCAGGGTTCACCCCTCCACTTT.